One and the same sample provided the 23 T cell receptor beta chains below, sequenced in a study of cytomegalovirus exposure and HLA in healthy donors. Here immunoSEQ multiplex PCR was the method, and the copy in TCRdb shows in-frame clones only, minus some. Of about 220,000 clones detected, around four fifths appear once; the ten largest clones hold around an eighth. The sequenced sample consisted of PBMCs. These receptors originate from a woman in her thirties in good health and CMV-seropositive.

The CDR3 region has the DNA TGCGCCAGCAGCCAAGACGCCCAGGGGGGCGAGCAGTACTTC. It is translated as CASSQDAQGGEQYF. The gene calls are TRBV4-3 and TRBJ2-7; tentatively, D is TRBD1 (7 bases). V was shortened by 0 bases and J by 6 bases, with 12 bases between the two germline ends. Germline values: CDR1 LGHNA, CDR2 YSLEER. The CDR3 contains 14 residues.

The CDR3 bases are TGTGCCAGCAGCCTCCGGCTAGCGGGAGTGGATGAGCAGTTCTTC. This sequence encodes CASSLRLAGVDEQFF. The V gene is TRBV4-2, the J gene TRBJ2-1; TRBD2 agrees at 10 bases. CDR1 is LGHNA and CDR2 is YNFKEQ in the germline V gene. The CDR3 spans 15 residues. V was pared by 4 bases and J by 8 bases, with 8 bases of the junction left unmatched.

The V gene is TRBV2, the J gene TRBJ2-7; TRBD1 is a possible D gene (6 bases). CDR3 length equals 15 residues. V lost 6 bases, J lost 5 bases, and 20 bases lay in between. The germline V gene encodes CDR1 SNHLY and CDR2 FYNNEI. CDR3 DNA sequence: TGTGCCAGCAGCGAAACCACCGGGACAAGAAACGAGCAGTACTTC. It specifies CASSETTGTRNEQYF.

The chain joins TRBV7-9 to TRBJ1-1; no firm D call. Germline CDR1 reads SEHNR; CDR2 reads FQNEAQ (reference sequence). Trimming cost V 5 bases and J 4 bases, with 8 bases left between them. This CDR3 has 12 amino acids. The CDR3 reads CASSRLFTEAFF. DNA of the CDR3: TGTGCCAGCAGCCGCCTATTCACTGAAGCTTTCTTT.

The J gene is TRBJ2-7, the V gene TRBV6-5; 10 bases agree with TRBD1. The CDR3 totals 15 residues. V shed 6 bases and J 1 base; nucleotides not matched to a gene: 6. Per germline, CDR1 MNHEY and CDR2 SVGAGI. As DNA, the CDR3 is TGTGCCAGCAGCAGCGGACAGGGGGTATCCTACGAGCAGTACTTC. This gives the protein CASSSGQGVSYEQYF.

The chain recombines TRBV5-1 with TRBJ2-2; 8 bases are shared with TRBD2. CDR3 length equals 16 residues. CDR1 is SGHRS, CDR2 YFSETQ, per germline. J lost 5 bases, V lost 0 bases, and 6 bases had no gene match. In DNA, the CDR3 is TGCGCCAGCAGCTTGGCCGGACTAGCCTGGACCGGGGAGCTGTTTTTT. The encoded protein is CASSLAGLAWTGELFF.

This clone was observed a single time. The chain links TRBV28 to TRBJ2-7, with D uncertain. The CDR3 has 12 amino acids. Germline V gene sequence: CDR1 MDHEN, CDR2 SYDVKM. Trimming stripped 3 bases from V and 4 bases from J, with 7 bases between. CDR3 sequence: CASSFSEYEQYF. The CDR3 DNA is TGTGCCAGCAGTTTTAGTGAGTACGAGCAGTACTTC.

This chain joins TRBV14 and TRBJ1-2; the D gene is possibly TRBD1 (6 bases). CDR3 length: 16 amino acids. V was clipped by 4 bases and J by 1 base, with 16 bases between them. In germline, CDR1 is SGHDN, CDR2 FVKESK. CDR3 protein: CASSPLDRLNNYGYTF. In DNA form, the CDR3 reads TGTGCCAGCAGCCCCTTAGACAGGCTGAATAACTATGGCTACACCTTC.

The chain links TRBV7-2 to TRBJ1-2, with 7 bases identical to TRBD1. V was clipped by 1 base and J by 7 bases; unmatched bases: 15. The CDR3 has 17 residues. Germline values: CDR1 SGHTA, CDR2 FQGNSA. The DNA of the CDR3 is TGTGCCAGCAGCTTAGTCGGCAGGGGGTGGGCTAGAACTGGCTACACCTTC. Protein sequence: CASSLVGRGWARTGYTF.

CDR3 nucleotides: TGTGCCAGCAGCCCGAGACAGGGGGCCACACTGGCTTTCTTT. Encoded protein: CASSPRQGATLAFF. The rearrangement links TRBV7-2 to TRBJ1-1, with 10 bases identical to TRBD1. V shed 5 bases and J 11 bases; nucleotides not matched to a gene: 11. The CDR3 runs 14 residues. Germline V CDR1 and CDR2: SGHTA, FQGNSA.

As for this clone: In the same sample, other DNA sequences code for this CDR3. This chain uses TRBV5-1 with TRBJ2-7; TRBD2 matches at 13 bases. This CDR3 is built from 15 residues. Germline values: CDR1 SGHRS, CDR2 YFSETQ. Trimming removed 0 bases from V and 3 bases from J; junction bases left unmatched: 0. CDR3 DNA: TGCGCCAGCAGCTTGGGGACTAGCGGGAGCTACGAGCAGTACTTC. It yields the protein CASSLGTSGSYEQYF.

V usage is TRBV18 and J usage is TRBJ2-1, with D perhaps TRBD2 (6 bases). Trimming took 0 bases from V and 4 from J, leaving 10 bases between them. Germline CDR1 KGHSH, CDR2 LQKENI. This CDR3 is built from 15 residues. In DNA form, the CDR3 reads TGTGCCAGCTCACCACCAACTAGCAGTTACAATGAGCAGTTCTTC. It is translated as CASSPPTSSYNEQFF.

The rearrangement joins TRBV15 to TRBJ2-1, with D perhaps given as TRBD1 or TRBD2 (5 bases each). The CDR3 has 15 residues. Trimming stripped 0 bases from V and 6 bases from J, with 12 bases between. Germline V CDR1 and CDR2: LNHNV, YYDKDF (reference sequence). The chain's CDR3 is CATSREYGAGNEQFF. CDR3 coding DNA: TGTGCCACCAGCAGAGAGTATGGGGCGGGCAATGAGCAGTTCTTC.

The CDR3 DNA reads TGCAGCGCCCGTTCGGGGACTGGCGGCTACACCTTC. Residues: CSARSGTGGYTF. This sequence joins TRBV29-1 and TRBJ1-2, with a possible D match to TRBD1 (5 bases). Germline V gene lookup returns CDR1 SQVTM and CDR2 ANQGSEA. V gave up 7 bases and J gave up 8 bases, with 17 bases separating them. The CDR3 sequence is 12 residues long. Full variable domain (outside the CDR3, taken from reference TRBV29-1 and TRBJ1-2): SAVISQKPSRDICQRGTSLTIQCQVDSQVTMMFWYRQQPGQSLTLIATANQGSEATYESGFVIDKFPISRPNLTFSTLTVSNMSPEDSSIYLCSARSGTGGYTFGSGTRLTVV.

CDR3 nucleotide sequence: TGTGCCAGCAGTGAACAGAGGGACACCAATACGCAGTATTTT. Residues: CASSEQRDTNTQYF. This rearrangement joins TRBV25-1 to TRBJ2-3, with a possible D match to TRBD1 (6 bases). Germline V gene sequence: CDR1 MGHDK, CDR2 SYGVNS. Trimming took 2 bases from V and 7 from J, leaving 13 bases between them. The CDR3 contains 14 residues.

The V gene is TRBV9, the J gene TRBJ2-1; 10 positions agree with TRBD2. The CDR3 covers 18 residues. Germline lookup yields CDR1 SGDLS and CDR2 YYNGEE. Germline trimming cut 0 bases from V and 3 bases from J; bases unmatched to any gene: 9. The CDR3 is CASSVAYASGRSYNEQFF. In DNA, the CDR3 is TGTGCCAGCAGCGTAGCTTATGCTAGCGGGAGAAGCTACAATGAGCAGTTCTTC. The entire variable domain, with the rest obtained from reference TRBV9 and TRBJ2-1, is as follows: DSGVTQTPKHLITATGQRVTLRCSPRSGDLSVYWYQQSLDQGLQFLIQYYNGEERAKGNILERFSAQQFPDLHSELNLSSLELGDSALYFCASSVAYASGRSYNEQFFGPGTRLTVL.

V and J are TRBV4-1 and TRBJ2-1; a possible D gene is TRBD2 (5 bases). The germline CDR1 and CDR2 sequences are MGHRA and YSYEKL. Trimming removed 1 base at V and 9 bases at J, with 19 bases between. This CDR3 is 16 amino acids long. For the CDR3, the DNA is TGCGCCAGCAGCCAAGCGGCGAGGGTAAGAAAGACTGAGCAGTTCTTC. Residues: CASSQAARVRKTEQFF.

This chain connects TRBV6-1 to TRBJ1-2; possibly TRBD1 for D (6 bases). The CDR3 contains 15 residues. The germline V gene encodes CDR1 MNHNS and CDR2 SASEGT. Trimming pared 1 base from V and 6 bases from J, leaving 15 bases between. The CDR3, as DNA: TGTGCCAGCAGTGAAGGGGACAATAGAGGTGATGGCTACACCTTC. Its protein product is CASSEGDNRGDGYTF.

The chain carries TRBV15 and TRBJ2-7; perhaps TRBD1 as D (6 bases). The CDR3 runs 13 residues. Germline lookup yields CDR1 LNHNV and CDR2 YYDKDF (reference sequence). V dropped 1 base and J dropped 4 bases, with 8 bases sitting between them. The CDR3 DNA is TGTGCCACCAGCAGAGTTACAGGGTACGAGCAGTACTTC. Its translation: CATSRVTGYEQYF.

This clone has only a few counts. This rearrangement joins TRBV11-1 to TRBJ1-2; no definite D call. Germline-derived CDR1 and CDR2 are SGHAT and FQDESV (reference sequence). The ends were cut back, 1 base at V and 14 bases at J, with 11 bases in the middle. This CDR3 has 11 amino acids. The CDR3: CASSLEGGQTF. CDR3 sequence (DNA): TGTGCCAGCAGCTTAGAGGGCGGGCAGACCTTC.

This clone was counted once. This sequence joins TRBV2 and TRBJ2-7; TRBD2 aligns across 9 bases. Germline trimming cut 8 bases from V and 3 bases from J; bases unmatched to any gene: 8. CDR1 SNHLY and CDR2 FYNNEI come from the germline V gene. The CDR3 sequence is 14 residues long. For the CDR3, the DNA is TGTGCCAGCGTCAGCGGGAGGCAACTCTACGAGCAGTACTTC. As protein: CASVSGRQLYEQYF.

This clone was observed a few times. The V and J genes are TRBV29-1 and TRBJ1-1; 7 nucleotides match TRBD1. CDR3 length equals 13 residues. Germline V gene data show CDR1 as SQVTM and CDR2 as ANQGSEA. Trimming cost V 4 bases and J 6 bases; bases outside gene matches: 8. The DNA for the CDR3 is TGCAGCGTTGGAGGGGCAGGGGGAGCTGAAGCTTTCTTT. Its protein product is CSVGGAGGAEAFF.

The rearrangement joins TRBV27 to TRBJ2-1; 9 bases are shared with TRBD1. Looked up from germline, CDR1 is MNHEY and CDR2 is SMNVEV (reference sequence). There are 16 residues in the CDR3. V shed 5 bases and J 2 bases; nucleotides not matched to a gene: 7. The CDR3 region is CASSRTGGAPYNEQFF. CDR3 nucleotides: TGTGCCAGCAGTAGAACAGGGGGCGCCCCCTACAATGAGCAGTTCTTC.